This T cell receptor beta chain was retrieved from a study of vaccination and CD4 T cells after COVID-19. As for the study in general: In the convalescent group, nasal swab PCR was SARS-CoV-2 positive; nine cases were mild and one severe. The stimulating agents, overlapping spike peptides, came from SARS-CoV-2, HCoV-NL63, HCoV-OC43 and HCoV-229E. Subjects got two shots of BNT162b2 or mRNA-1273 vaccine. Two Hispanic individuals were among six male and four female convalescent patients.

The germline gives CDR1 MNHEY, CDR2 SMNVEV (reference sequence). V dropped 2 bases and J dropped 7; count of bases not matched to a gene: 9. This CDR3 region has 16 residues. Treatment indicated: roughly nine-day PBMC culture with coronavirus spike peptide pools or control peptides (ViraFEST assay). CD4+ T cells that had been cultured provided DNA sequenced with the Oncomine TCR Beta short-read assay. TCRdb re-called the PCR reads with MiXCR, one entry per CDR3 protein. The data contain 20,000 or so distinct CDR3 sequences, roughly 29% of them singletons. Concerning this clonotype: Its cognate antigen is unknown.

The chain carries TRBV27 and TRBJ2-1, with 9 bases matching TRBD2. This sequence was found in a human donor with COVID-19. The sample comprised cultured CD4+ T cells from blood. The CDR3 region is CASSLTLGTSQNEQFF. The CDR3 bases are TGTGCCAGCAGTTTAACTCTCGGGACTAGCCAGAATGAGCAGTTCTTC.